A single sample is the source of the 27 T cell receptor beta chains below, sequenced in a study of vaccination and CD4 T cells after COVID-19. The treatment here: approximately 11-day PBMC culture with coronavirus spike peptide pools or control peptides (ViraFEST assay). Antigens of these TCRs are unknown. Sequenced with the Oncomine TCR Beta short-read assay was DNA taken from cultured CD4+ T cells. One entry per CDR3 protein results from TCRdb running MiXCR on the PCR reads. The table has approximately 1,500 distinct CDR3 sequences, around three quarters seen once; the top ten hold approximately 49%. This material consisted of CD4+ T cells from blood, cultured in vitro, taken after SARS-CoV-2 vaccination. These TCRs come from a human donor who had recovered from COVID-19.

The gene calls are TRBV19 and TRBJ1-2; weak D call: TRBD1 (5 bases). This CDR3 has 13 amino acids. V was trimmed by 3 bases and J by 8 bases, leaving 13 bases between them. Looked up from germline, CDR1 is LNHDA and CDR2 is SQIVND (reference sequence). The CDR3: CASSIAGGDGYTF. The CDR3 region has the DNA TGTGCCAGTAGTATTGCAGGAGGGGACGGCTACACCTTC.

The V and J genes are TRBV7-9 and TRBJ2-2; unclear D gene. Trimming pared 5 bases from V and 0 bases from J, leaving 7 bases between. The germline CDR1 and CDR2 sequences are SEHNR and FQNEAQ (reference sequence). The CDR3 contains 14 residues. CDR3 in DNA: TGTGCCAGCAGCAGTCCTACGAACACCGGGGAGCTGTTTTTT. Translating it yields CASSSPTNTGELFF.

Here the CDR3 reads CATSPDRVDGYTF. Written as DNA, the CDR3 is TGTGCCACTTCCCCGGACAGGGTCGATGGCTACACCTTC. This rearrangement joins TRBV19 to TRBJ1-2, with 8 nucleotides matching TRBD1. V lost 10 bases and J lost 6; bases outside the gene matches: 10. There are 13 residues in the CDR3. Germline CDR1 and CDR2: LNHDA and SQIVND (reference sequence).

The J gene is TRBJ1-1, the V gene TRBV2; no reliable D call. The ends were cut back, 5 bases at V and 0 bases at J, with 10 bases in the middle. The CDR3 spans 14 residues. The germline V gene has CDR1 SNHLY and CDR2 FYNNEI. The CDR3 region is CASSLDIMNTEAFF. CDR3 nucleotide sequence: TGTGCCAGCAGTCTCGACATCATGAACACTGAAGCTTTCTTT.

The V gene is TRBV15, the J gene TRBJ2-5; D not certain. V was cut by 0 bases and J by 3 bases, with 8 bases left in between. This CDR3 comprises 14 residues. The germline V gene encodes CDR1 LNHNV and CDR2 YYDKDF (reference sequence). The DNA for the CDR3 is TGTGCCACCAGCAGAGATAGAACAGAAGAGACCCAGTACTTC. This codes for CATSRDRTEETQYF.

The chain carries TRBV7-9 and TRBJ1-6, with a possible D match to TRBD1 (5 bases). Trimming removed 3 bases from V and 10 bases from J, with 13 bases in between. The CDR3 length is 14 residues. CDR1 and CDR2 (germline): SEHNR, FQNEAQ (reference sequence). The CDR3 sequence: CASSLGGSGSPLHF. CDR3 DNA: TGTGCCAGCAGCTTGGGGGGGTCAGGGTCACCCCTCCACTTT.

The chain has TRBV19 and TRBJ2-7, with 7 bases identical to TRBD1. The germline V gene encodes CDR1 LNHDA and CDR2 SQIVND (reference sequence). V was clipped by 5 bases and J by 6 bases; unmatched bases: 10. CDR3 length: 14 residues. CDR3 coding DNA: TGTGCCAGTAGTTCCTTGACAGGGCCATCCGAGCAGTACTTC. Translating it yields CASSSLTGPSEQYF.

The J gene is TRBJ2-1, the V gene TRBV19; 11 nucleotides align to TRBD2. CDR1 is LNHDA and CDR2 is SQIVND in the germline V gene (reference sequence). The CDR3 spans 19 residues. V lost 4 bases to trimming and J lost 1 base; unmatched junction nucleotides: 12. In DNA form, the CDR3 reads TGTGCCAGTAGTAGGGGACTAGCGGCACCTCCGGGGTCCTACAATGAGCAGTTCTTC. Protein sequence: CASSRGLAAPPGSYNEQFF. The variable domain in full, completed from reference TRBV19 and TRBJ2-1, reads DGGITQSPKYLFRKEGQNVTLSCEQNLNHDAMYWYRQDPGQGLRLIYYSQIVNDFQKGDIAEGYSVSREKKESFPLTVTSAQKNPTAFYLCASSRGLAAPPGSYNEQFFGPGTRLTVL.

This clonotype showed up just once. This chain connects TRBV19 to TRBJ1-5; D call uncertain. Germline V gene data show CDR1 as LNHDA and CDR2 as SQIVND (reference sequence). V was trimmed by 1 base and J by 8 bases, leaving 15 bases between them. CDR3 length: 15 amino acids. For the CDR3, the DNA is TGTGCCAGTAGTATAGGTGCTTCCCAGAGTAAGCCCCAGCATTTT. Its translation: CASSIGASQSKPQHF.

The chain combines TRBV12-3 or TRBV12-4 with TRBJ1-5; the D is unclear. This CDR3 has 13 residues. Trimming shortened V by 6 bases and J by 4 bases, and 10 bases separated the two germline ends. The CDR3 DNA follows: TGTGCCAGCAGGCAAAGCGCAAATCAGCCCCAGCATTTT. Protein: CASRQSANQPQHF.

This clonotype occurred a few times. This chain uses TRBV7-8 with TRBJ1-5; TRBD1 matches 7 bases. Germline values: CDR1 SGHVS, CDR2 FQNEAQ. This CDR3 region has 14 residues. With V trimmed by 5 bases and J by 2 bases, 3 bases remained unmatched. The CDR3 loop is CASSHGQGNQPQHF. CDR3 bases: TGTGCCAGCAGCCATGGACAGGGCAATCAGCCCCAGCATTTT.

The J gene is TRBJ2-5, the V gene TRBV11-2; TRBD1 is a possible D gene (5 bases). V was shortened by 5 bases and J by 1 base, with 23 bases between the two germline ends. The CDR3 loop spans 18 amino acids. The V gene's germline CDR1 is SGHAT and CDR2 FQNNGV. The CDR3 loop is CASSPSGRREISQETQYF. CDR3 coding DNA: TGTGCCAGCAGCCCCAGTGGGCGCAGGGAAATCTCCCAAGAGACCCAGTACTTC.

The CDR3 sequence: CASSVVGRGPGLAGGPDTQYF. Here the CDR3 DNA reads TGTGCCAGCAGCGTAGTCGGGAGGGGGCCAGGACTAGCGGGGGGGCCAGATACGCAGTATTTT. V usage is TRBV9 and J usage is TRBJ2-3, with 15 bases lining up with TRBD2. The germline CDR1 and CDR2 sequences are SGDLS and YYNGEE. V shed 0 bases and J 4 bases; nucleotides not matched to a gene: 15. The CDR3 spans 21 residues.

This clonotype was counted only a few times. V and J are TRBV7-9 and TRBJ2-7; D is possibly TRBD1 (5 bases). The V and J ends lost 1 base and 4 bases respectively, with 11 bases between them. CDR3 length: 14 amino acids. CDR1 is SEHNR and CDR2 is FQNEAQ in the germline V gene (reference sequence). CDR3 region: CASSLDGARYEQYF. The CDR3 nucleotides are TGTGCCAGCAGCTTAGATGGGGCTAGGTACGAGCAGTACTTC.

By share of the sample, this clonotype is large (0.1 to 1%). This chain links TRBV7-8 with TRBJ1-2, with TRBD1 as a possible D gene (5 bases). This CDR3 is built from 13 residues. V was clipped by 8 bases and J by 6 bases, with 16 bases between them. The V gene's germline CDR1 is SGHVS and CDR2 FQNEAQ. The CDR3 nucleotides read TGTGCCAGCGGGGGAACAGGATCTCATGGCTACACCTTC. Amino acids: CASGGTGSHGYTF.

The chain has TRBV20-1 and TRBJ2-3; D not resolved. This CDR3 comprises 13 residues. Germline V lookup: CDR1 DFQATT, CDR2 SNEGSKA (reference sequence). V was shortened by 3 bases and J by 1 base, with 8 bases between the two germline ends. The CDR3 region is CSARWTGTDTQYF. The CDR3 nucleotides read TGCAGTGCTAGGTGGACGGGCACAGATACGCAGTATTTT.

This rearrangement joins TRBV12-3 or TRBV12-4 to TRBJ1-1; 7 nucleotides agree with TRBD1. After removal of 6 bases from V and 4 bases from J, the junction contained 5 bases not matched to a gene. The CDR3 extends over 13 amino acids. The chain's CDR3 is CASSPTGTTEAFF. For the CDR3, the DNA is TGTGCCAGCAGCCCGACAGGGACCACTGAAGCTTTCTTT.

The chain combines TRBV15 with TRBJ1-5; D ambiguous. The CDR3 runs to 15 residues. Germline V lookup: CDR1 LNHNV, CDR2 YYDKDF (reference sequence). Trimming removed 0 bases at V and 1 base at J, with 7 bases between. The CDR3 DNA reads as TGTGCCACCAGCAGAGATGGGAGAAGCAATCAGCCCCAGCATTTT. Translation: CATSRDGRSNQPQHF.

The chain recombines TRBV2 with TRBJ1-6; the match to TRBD1 covers 7 bases. V was clipped by 6 bases and J by 2 bases; unmatched bases: 4. The V gene's germline CDR1 is SNHLY and CDR2 FYNNEI. The CDR3 consists of 15 residues. The CDR3 coding sequence is TGTGCCAGCAGGGGGCAGGGGGCCTATAATTCACCCCTCCACTTT. The encoded protein is CASRGQGAYNSPLHF.

The DNA of the CDR3 is TGTGCCAGCAGACTACAGGGGGGGAGGATTGGTGAAGCTTTCTTT. It yields the protein CASRLQGGRIGEAFF. The gene calls are TRBV6-2 or TRBV6-3 and TRBJ1-1; 8 bases line up with TRBD1. The CDR3 loop spans 15 amino acids. CDR1 MNHEY and CDR2 SVGEGT come from the germline V gene. V was clipped by 6 bases and J by 7 bases; unmatched bases: 13.

CDR3 nucleotides: TGCGCCAGCAGCCAAGCCCTCACTACCTCGTCCCAGTACTTC. Protein: CASSQALTTSSQYF. The chain has TRBV4-1 and TRBJ2-5; no clear D. CDR3 length: 14 amino acids. Germline assignment: CDR1 MGHRA and CDR2 YSYEKL. V lost 1 base and J 9 bases, leaving 15 bases between the germline ends.

This chain connects TRBV20-1 to TRBJ1-2; TRBD1 agrees at 7 bases. The CDR3 is made up of 13 amino acids. The V and J ends lost 3 bases and 7 bases, in that order; junction bases with no gene match: 8. In germline, CDR1 is DFQATT, CDR2 SNEGSKA (reference sequence). In DNA form, the CDR3 reads TGCAGTGCTAGGGATACAGGGGAGCTTGGCTACACCTTC. Protein: CSARDTGELGYTF.

The chain is built from TRBV20-1 and TRBJ2-5; D possibly uses TRBD1 or TRBD2 (7 bases each). CDR1 DFQATT and CDR2 SNEGSKA come from the germline V gene (reference sequence). The CDR3 covers 15 residues. V was cut by 3 bases and J by 5 bases, with 19 bases left in between. CDR3 sequence (DNA): TGCAGTGCTAGGAGCCGGGACAGCGGGGTCGAGACCCAGTACTTC. Translated, it gives CSARSRDSGVETQYF.

This clonotype is classed as large. This rearrangement joins TRBV20-1 to TRBJ2-7; TRBD1 or TRBD2 may be the D gene (5 bases each). The germline V gene has CDR1 DFQATT and CDR2 SNEGSKA (reference sequence). This CDR3 spans 12 amino acids. Trimming cost V 3 bases and J 2 bases, with 8 bases left between them. The CDR3 protein is CSASPGPYEQYF. CDR3 in DNA: TGCAGTGCTAGCCCGGGGCCCTACGAGCAGTACTTC.

In its sample, this clonotype ranks as medium-sized (0.01 to 0.1%). This chain joins TRBV7-2 and TRBJ2-3; D uncertain. The V end lost 4 bases, the J end lost 5 bases, and 13 bases lay between the germline ends. CDR3 length: 14 residues. Germline assignment: CDR1 SGHTA and CDR2 FQGNSA. The CDR3 reads CASSYSGRGDTQYF. In DNA form, the CDR3 reads TGTGCCAGCAGCTATAGTGGGCGAGGAGATACGCAGTATTTT.

This clonotype was observed a few times. This sequence joins TRBV7-9 and TRBJ1-2; D is unresolved. Looked up from germline, CDR1 is SEHNR and CDR2 is FQNEAQ (reference sequence). V lost 0 bases and J 5 bases, leaving 13 bases between the germline ends. The CDR3 extends over 15 amino acids. The CDR3: CASSLAGPLEYGYTF. The CDR3 bases are TGTGCCAGCAGCTTAGCAGGCCCTCTGGAATATGGCTACACCTTC.

By its share, this clonotype is medium-sized. The gene calls are TRBV6-1 and TRBJ1-5; 10 nucleotides align to TRBD1. With 6 bases clipped from V and 7 bases from J, the junction kept 9 bases outside the gene matches. CDR3 length: 15 residues. The germline V gene has CDR1 MNHNS and CDR2 SASEGT. The chain's CDR3 is CASSGRTGGWQPQHF. The CDR3 DNA sequence: TGTGCCAGCAGCGGAAGGACAGGGGGATGGCAGCCCCAGCATTTT.